This T cell receptor beta chain was recovered during a study of immune heterogeneity within non-small cell lung tumors. On the study more broadly: The tumors comprised several squamous cell carcinomas, around 9 non-squamous carcinomas and 1 not otherwise specified.

TCR beta CDR3 regions came from multiplex PCR with 32 forward V and 13 reverse J primers. TCRdb ran MiXCR on the multiplex PCR reads and lists one entry per CDR3 protein. The repertoire consists of almost 2,000 distinct CDR3 sequences, with approximately 29% occurring once and the leading ten covering under 30%. The germline V gene encodes CDR1 SGHTA and CDR2 FQGTGA. This CDR3 is 14 amino acids long. The J segment lost 3 bases and the V segment lost 5 bases, leaving 4 bases of the junction unmatched. Template came from bulk tumor genomic DNA, at approximately 620 ng per sample. Collection of several biopsies per primary tumor, spaced far apart, took place during surgery. Patients underwent curative surgery for non-small cell lung cancer (untreated and newly diagnosed).

The TCR comes from a man in his 60s with non-small cell lung cancer. The chain uses TRBV7-3 and TRBJ2-1, with 7 bases lining up with TRBD1. Sequenced sample: lung tumor tissue. CDR3 sequence reads: CASSRQGYYNEQFF. Here the CDR3 DNA reads TGTGCCAGCAGCCGACAGGGATACTACAATGAGCAGTTCTTC.